Each of the 6 T cell receptor beta chains below was sequenced from the same sample in a study of graft-versus-host responses after intestinal transplantation. These receptors have no known antigen. Some clones are missing from TCRdb's copy, which holds only in-frame ones; the method was immunoSEQ multiplex PCR. The profile shows some 130,000 clones, roughly 92% of them singletons. The sample here was unstimulated CD4+ T cells sorted from spleen or lymph node cells, taken before intestinal transplant. These receptors were collected from a human donor who received an intestinal transplant.

This chain uses TRBV7-8 with TRBJ1-2; D not resolved. The V end lost 4 bases, the J end lost 1 base, and 16 bases lay between the germline ends. Germline loops: CDR1 SGHVS, CDR2 FQNEAQ. CDR3 size: 16 residues. CDR3 nucleotides: TGTGCCAGCAGCTCCTCACTTCCTCGAAGTAACTATGGCTACACCTTC. It translates to CASSSSLPRSNYGYTF.

This sequence joins TRBV6-1 and TRBJ2-3, with D perhaps TRBD1 or TRBD2 (5 bases each). Germline V gene data show CDR1 as MNHNS and CDR2 as SASEGT. This CDR3 comprises 15 residues. V gave up 7 bases and J gave up 2 bases, with 16 bases separating them. The CDR3 nucleotides read TGTGCCAGCAACTTTCGGGACCGCCTCACAGATACGCAGTATTTT. Its translation is CASNFRDRLTDTQYF.

The CDR3 coding sequence is TGTGCCAGCAGCTTTTCGGGTGAGCAGTTCTTC. Its protein is CASSFSGEQFF. The chain recombines TRBV7-9 with TRBJ2-1, with unresolved D. Per the germline V gene, CDR1 is SEHNR and CDR2 is FQNEAQ (reference sequence). This CDR3 contains 11 residues. V lost 3 bases to trimming and J lost 9 bases, with 6 bases between them.

The V gene is TRBV27, the J gene TRBJ1-1; no clear D. The CDR3 is 15 amino acids. CDR1 and CDR2 (germline): MNHEY, SMNVEV (reference sequence). V lost 2 bases to trimming and J lost 0 bases, with 10 bases between them. The CDR3 DNA is TGTGCCAGCAGTTTAGGCCCACGGATGAACACTGAAGCTTTCTTT. Amino acids: CASSLGPRMNTEAFF.

The chain links TRBV4-1 to TRBJ2-4, with no clear D. CDR1 MGHRA and CDR2 YSYEKL come from the germline V gene. With 0 bases removed from V and 0 bases from J, the gap between germline ends came to 3 bases. CDR3 length equals 14 residues. CDR3 sequence: CASSQELAKNIQYF. In nucleotides, the CDR3 is TGCGCCAGCAGCCAAGAACTAGCCAAAAACATTCAGTACTTC.

The chain recombines TRBV5-1 with TRBJ2-3; TRBD1 agrees at 9 bases. Germline CDR1 SGHRS, CDR2 YFSETQ. The CDR3 has 15 amino acids. The J segment lost 5 bases and the V segment lost 3 bases, leaving 7 bases of the junction unmatched. The CDR3 loop reads CASSWDRTGVDTQYF. CDR3 sequence (DNA): TGCGCCAGCAGCTGGGACAGGACAGGGGTAGATACGCAGTATTTT.